The clone carrying this T cell receptor (beta chain) showed up just a few times. MiXCR, applied by TCRdb to the 5' RACE reads, yields one record per CDR3 protein. The table has approximately 510,000 distinct CDR3 sequences, 20% to 25% seen once. This entry belongs to a study of T cells after yellow fever vaccination. The sequence was collected from a man aged 18 to 30 who received the YFV17D yellow fever vaccine. This sample comprised PBMCs, obtained approximately 22 days after the first yellow fever vaccination.

The CDR3 loop is CSVVIGTGYMSGELFF. DNA of the CDR3: TGCAGCGTTGTCATCGGGACAGGGTATATGTCCGGGGAGCTGTTTTTT. The V call is TRBV29-1, the J call TRBJ2-2; 9 bases are shared with TRBD1. This CDR3 is built from 16 residues. The J segment lost 6 bases and the V segment lost 4 bases, leaving 12 bases of the junction unmatched. Germline V gene data show CDR1 as SQVTM and CDR2 as ANQGSEA.